This T cell receptor beta chain was sequenced during a study of blood T cell repertoires in COVID-19. Study context: Sources were T cells, B-cell-depleted T cells, or PBMCs; the material itself was cDNA or gDNA.

The CDR3 is 15 amino acids. The V and J ends lost 5 bases and 12 bases respectively, with 23 bases between them. Germline V gene data show CDR1 as SGHVS and CDR2 as FQNEAQ. Authors' data handling: Reference gene primer amplification yielded estimated nucleated cell counts. Some clones are missing from TCRdb's copy, which holds only in-frame ones; the method was immunoSEQ multiplex PCR. V, J and clone size reflect that table, while D and trimming were determined from the DNA. This sample has about 270,000 clones; approximately 89% occur once, and the top ten carry 2.3%. The rearrangement joins TRBV7-8 to TRBJ2-1; possibly TRBD2 for D (5 bases). The sequenced material came from peripheral blood. The sequence derives from a woman in her forties or fifties with acute or convalescent COVID-19. Here the CDR3 reads CASSPRLGSSRAQFF. The CDR3 DNA reads as TGTGCCAGCAGCCCCCGGCTAGGCTCGTCGAGGGCGCAGTTCTTC.